This TCR beta chain was identified in a study of T cells after yellow fever vaccination (dated by TCRdb to the late 2010s). With respect to the entire study: Libraries from fractions with low cell numbers were prepared with the SMART-Seq v4 Ultra Low Input RNA kit. Blood was drawn at multiple timepoints before and after primary and secondary immunization, with bulk PBMC replicates and cell subsets isolated. Two healthy male donors, one aged 18 to 30 and one aged 30 to 40 years, were included in the cohort. Bulk TCR alpha and beta repertoires were sequenced longitudinally to track T-cell clones before and after primary and booster YFV17D yellow fever vaccination. Broader findings and caveats from the paper: The secondary T-cell response was weaker than the primary response but faster, peaking on day 5 instead of day 15. A small share of clonotypes was detected in both CD4 and CD8 compartments, with the overlap likely arising from convergent recombination. After the booster, most of the clones that had expanded following primary vaccination were detected again (almost 98% of CD4 and more than 85% of CD8), which suggests that memory was broadly maintained. Computational filtering was needed because FACS-sorted repertoires could contain abundant contaminating clonotypes from the bulk population. Because only a couple of donors were included in the study, the extent to which the findings can be generalized is limited.

Reading from cysteine to phenylalanine, the CDR3 counts 16 amino acids. Solely the CDR3 DNA is kept, with 48 bases framed from the first base. CDR1 and CDR2 (DFQATT, SNEGSKA) derive from the germline V gene (reference sequence). The V end gives up 3 bases and the J end 5 bases, leaving 8 bases in the junction not matched to a gene. This clonotype has at least ten counts. Its antigen is currently not known. Base quality data are lacking; no much larger clone is found one base away. TCR cDNA was synthesized by 5'RACE template switching, through which a universal primer site and unique molecular identifiers were introduced. Priming of cDNA synthesis was performed from both the TCR alpha and TCR beta constant segments. Library amplification used two PCR steps, and the second PCR step added sample barcodes and sequencing adapters. Sequencing of libraries was done on Illumina HiSeq 2500 (2x100 bp) or NovaSeq (2x150 bp). The original methods were these. Demultiplexing of reads and collapsing into UMI consensus sequences were performed with MIGEC, and V(D)J alignment was carried out with MiXCR. Using edgeR on replicate PBMC samples, clonotypes were called vaccine-responding if FDR was below 0.01 and the log2 fold change was above 5 up to day 15. Each bulk clonotype was labeled CD4 or CD8 based on which sequenced repertoire, CD4 or CD8, contained the clonotype at higher abundance. The raw public data were reprocessed by TCRdb itself: fastp quality trimming at Q25, MiXCR clonotype calling, in-frame beta chains only. Each entry merges the rows of one CDR3 protein and shows their most common DNA and genes. Clone size and V and J calls follow TCRdb, not the original study. The sample table holds approximately 550,000 distinct CDR3 sequences, of which 13% were seen once. Around an eighth of the sample belongs to the ten largest clones.

Interpreted using the paper, the treatment or condition label stands for: live attenuated yellow fever vaccine strain. Two biological replicates of bulk PBMCs were collected at each blood-draw timepoint. PBMCs were isolated from peripheral blood using a standard Ficoll-Paque protocol. TriZol was used to extract RNA from bulk PBMCs, from CD4 and CD8 fractions, and from dextramer-positive and dextramer-negative fractions. The sequencing used PBMCs, collected on the day of the yellow fever booster vaccination. The clonotype was recovered from a man in his thirties or forties who received the YFV17D yellow fever vaccine. The rearrangement joined TRBV20-1 to TRBJ2-7; TRBD2 fits 15 bases in the junction. In nucleotide form, the sequence is TGCAGTGCTAGTCCCGGACTAGCGGGAGGGCCAGACGAGCAGTACTTC. Its amino acids are CSASPGLAGGPDEQYF.